A single sample gave rise to the 5 T cell receptor beta chains below, sequenced in a study of T cell repertoires in cytomegalovirus infection. These receptors' antigens are unknown. In TCRdb, the reads were re-called with MiXCR into one record per CDR3 protein. The table has 70,000 or so distinct CDR3 sequences, 28% seen once. The sample consisted of CD8+ T cells from cultured PBMCs, taken from culture after CMV antigen stimulation. These receptors all come from a human donor in good health (CMV status not recorded). Some clones in this sample may be carry-over from other donors' samples.

The chain couples TRBV27 to TRBJ2-2; the D is unclear. From germline, CDR1 is MNHEY and CDR2 SMNVEV (reference sequence). The V and J ends lost 5 bases and 0 bases respectively, with 7 bases between them. This CDR3 comprises 14 residues. The CDR3 DNA reads TGTGCCAGCAGTGAGCAGGCGAACACCGGGGAGCTGTTTTTT. It is translated as CASSEQANTGELFF.

The V and J genes are TRBV6-2 or TRBV6-3 and TRBJ2-1; 11 bases agree with TRBD2. This CDR3 region has 16 residues. Trimming removed 0 bases from V and 4 bases from J; junction bases left unmatched: 2. Looked up from germline, CDR1 is MNHEY and CDR2 is SVGEGT. The CDR3 coding sequence is TGTGCCAGCAGTTACTCGACTAGCGGGATTTACAATGAGCAGTTCTTC. This translates into CASSYSTSGIYNEQFF.

The CDR3 DNA is TGCGCCAGCAGCTTGGTGGGCAGGGCGGATGGCTACACCTTC. It yields the protein CASSLVGRADGYTF. The chain uses TRBV5-1 and TRBJ1-2; D possibly corresponds to TRBD1 (5 bases). The CDR3 runs to 14 residues. V lost 0 bases and J lost 6, with 12 bases in between. The germline V gene has CDR1 SGHRS and CDR2 YFSETQ.

The chain joins TRBV5-4 to TRBJ2-7, with 7 bases that match TRBD1. The germline V gene has CDR1 SGHNT and CDR2 YYREEE (reference sequence). The CDR3 is 14 amino acids. The junction had 4 bases not matched to a gene; V was cut back by 2 bases and J by 2 bases. The CDR3 region is CASSLRDSPYEQYF. The CDR3 DNA sequence: TGTGCCAGCAGCTTACGGGACAGCCCCTACGAGCAGTACTTC.

This clonotype was observed a few times. The V call is TRBV6-6, the J call TRBJ2-7; D assignment may be TRBD1 or TRBD2 (6 bases each). Germline V gives CDR1 MNHNY, CDR2 SVGAGI (reference sequence). The CDR3 consists of 16 residues. V lost 2 bases and J lost 2, with 16 bases in between. CDR3 loop: CASSYNGAGQPYEQYF. The CDR3 bases are TGTGCCAGCAGTTACAATGGGGCGGGACAACCCTACGAGCAGTACTTC.